The rows below give T cell receptor beta chains drawn from one sample of a study of blood T cell repertoires in COVID-19. Produced via immunoSEQ multiplex PCR; TCRdb's table is partial and in-frame only. The sample shows about 140,000 clones, about three quarters of them seen only once. What was sequenced was peripheral blood. These receptors were obtained from an elderly woman with active or convalescent COVID-19. Both conserved end residues are part of each CDR3. D genes are given only for firm matches. Clone size is given for some rows only: seen once, a few or many times, or a class if the clone is expanded.

D gene,J gene,V gene,clone size,CDR3 protein,CDR3 DNA
-,TRBJ1-4,TRBV19,-,CASSAGQSREKLFF,TGTGCCAGTAGTGCTGGACAGTCTCGGGAAAAACTGTTTTTT
-,TRBJ1-5,TRBV24-1,-,CATSDSGFGHQPQHF,TGTGCCACCAGTGATTCAGGGTTTGGACATCAGCCCCAGCATTTT
-,TRBJ1-4,TRBV4-3,-,CASSQEYRRDEKLFF,TGCGCCAGCAGCCAAGAGTACAGGAGGGATGAAAAACTGTTTTTT
-,TRBJ1-3,TRBV2,-,CASSRDSAGNTIYF,TGTGCCAGCAGTAGAGACAGTGCGGGAAACACCATATATTTT
-,TRBJ1-5,TRBV7-3,once,CASSLTTGQPQHF,TGTGCCAGCAGCTTAACGACTGGTCAGCCCCAGCATTTT
-,TRBJ2-1,TRBV19,-,CASSGGVNEQFF,TGTGCCAGTAGTGGCGGGGTCAATGAGCAGTTCTTC
-,TRBJ1-1,TRBV20-1,-,CSARETGEAFF,TGCAGTGCTAGGGAAACAGGTGAAGCTTTCTTT
-,TRBJ1-1,TRBV2,-,CATFGQRNTEAFF,TGTGCCACCTTCGGACAGAGGAACACTGAAGCTTTCTTT
TRBD2,TRBJ2-7,TRBV18,-,CASSQRGGYEQYF,TGTGCCAGCTCACAAAGGGGAGGGTACGAGCAGTACTTC
TRBD2,TRBJ2-5,TRBV7-9,-,CASSLELAGRGETQYF,TGTGCCAGCAGTCTAGAACTAGCGGGGAGAGGAGAGACCCAGTACTTC
-,TRBJ2-3,TRBV5-1,-,CASSSIQGSDTQYF,TGCGCCAGCAGCTCCATACAGGGTTCAGATACGCAGTATTTT
-,TRBJ2-7,TRBV7-8,-,CASSAGLHYEQYF,TGTGCCAGCAGCGCAGGACTTCACTACGAGCAGTACTTC
TRBD1,TRBJ2-7,TRBV19,-,CASSQPPGQGALEQYF,TGTGCCAGTAGCCAACCGCCGGGACAGGGGGCTCTGGAGCAGTACTTC
TRBD1,TRBJ1-5,TRBV19,-,CASSPRTGIGSNQPQHF,TGTGCCAGTAGTCCCCGGACAGGGATCGGTAGCAATCAGCCCCAGCATTTT
-,TRBJ2-2,TRBV24-1,-,CATSKTANTGELFF,TGTGCCACCAGTAAAACAGCGAACACCGGGGAGCTGTTTTTT
-,TRBJ1-1,TRBV10-1,-,CASSESNGVRGKTEAFF,TGCGCCAGCAGTGAGTCGAATGGGGTGAGGGGGAAGACTGAAGCTTTCTTT
TRBD1,TRBJ1-2,TRBV10-3,once,CAIRSGTDGYTF,TGTGCCATCAGATCAGGGACAGATGGCTACACCTTC
-,TRBJ1-6,TRBV5-5,few,CASSLRPGYNSPLHF,TGTGCCAGCAGCTTGCGGCCAGGCTATAATTCACCCCTCCACTTT
-,TRBJ2-7,TRBV2,-,CANTLGGVGYEQYF,TGTGCCAACACCCTGGGGGGAGTTGGGTACGAGCAGTACTTC
TRBD1,TRBJ2-1,TRBV5-1,-,CAIHPNRGYNEQFF,TGCGCCATCCACCCGAACAGGGGCTACAATGAGCAGTTCTTC
-,TRBJ1-4,TRBV4-2,-,CASSHETHGLFF,TGTGCCAGCAGCCACGAGACGCACGGGCTGTTTTTT
-,TRBJ1-4,TRBV12-5,-,CASGIYRAGEKLFF,TGTGCTAGTGGAATCTACAGGGCGGGTGAAAAACTGTTTTTT
-,TRBJ2-1,TRBV28,-,CATLGGALRNEQFF,TGTGCCACATTAGGGGGGGCTTTACGCAATGAGCAGTTCTTC
TRBD1,TRBJ2-2,TRBV5-6,few,CASSGQGLINTGELFF,TGTGCCAGTAGCGGACAGGGTCTAATAAACACCGGGGAGCTGTTTTTT
TRBD1,TRBJ2-6,TRBV7-8,-,CASSQPSSGWDRGSGANVLTF,TGTGCCAGCAGCCAACCCTCCTCTGGATGGGACAGGGGCTCTGGGGCCAACGTCCTGACTTTC
-,TRBJ2-3,TRBV5-1,-,CASSLASGSDTQYF,TGCGCCAGCAGCTTGGCCAGCGGGTCAGATACGCAGTATTTT
-,TRBJ2-3,TRBV18,once,CASSPQGGGSTDTQYF,TGTGCCAGCTCACCACAAGGCGGGGGCTCCACAGATACGCAGTATTTT
TRBD1,TRBJ1-1,TRBV19,-,CASRTGGWGLDTEAFF,TGTGCCAGTAGGACAGGGGGCTGGGGTTTAGACACTGAAGCTTTCTTT
-,TRBJ1-6,TRBV10-3,-,CAISEWDTNSPLHF,TGTGCCATCAGTGAATGGGACACTAATTCACCCCTCCACTTT
-,TRBJ1-1,TRBV7-2,-,CASSSRVAEAFF,TGTGCCAGCAGCTCCAGGGTGGCTGAAGCTTTCTTT
TRBD1,TRBJ1-4,TRBV29-1,-,CSVEDLGQGINEKLFF,TGCAGCGTTGAGGACCTTGGACAGGGGATTAATGAAAAACTGTTTTTT
TRBD2,TRBJ2-7,TRBV30,-,CAWSKGTSGSYEQYF,TGTGCCTGGAGTAAGGGGACTAGCGGGTCCTACGAGCAGTACTTC
-,TRBJ2-5,TRBV7-7,-,CASRDTGAQYF,TGTGCTAGCAGAGATACGGGGGCCCAGTACTTC
-,TRBJ1-6,TRBV6-4,few,CASSDDSYNSPLHF,TGTGCCAGCAGTGACGACAGCTATAATTCACCCCTCCACTTT
-,TRBJ2-1,TRBV27,-,CASSSRAGTNAYNEQFF,TGTGCCAGCAGTTCAAGAGCCGGGACAAACGCCTACAATGAGCAGTTCTTC
TRBD2,TRBJ2-7,TRBV27,-,CASGTSGGYEQYF,TGTGCCAGCGGAACTAGCGGGGGGTACGAGCAGTACTTC
-,TRBJ1-4,TRBV28,once,CASSQGGSADEKLFF,TGTGCCAGCTCCCAGGGCGGATCAGCCGATGAAAAACTGTTTTTT
-,TRBJ2-2,TRBV29-1,-,CSVVKGTNTGELFF,TGCAGCGTTGTCAAAGGGACTAACACCGGGGAGCTGTTTTTT
-,TRBJ1-3,TRBV7-9,-,CASSPSPGDVGGNTIYF,TGTGCCAGCAGCCCCAGTCCAGGGGACGTTGGTGGAAACACCATATATTTT
TRBD2,TRBJ2-3,TRBV27,-,CASSLYGGSRDTQYF,TGTGCCAGCAGTTTATACGGGGGGTCCAGGGATACGCAGTATTTT